Detailed here is one T cell receptor (beta chain). Its antigen is not identified. Trimming left V 8 bases short and J 0 bases short, with 10 bases between. This CDR3 is 14 amino acids long. Per the germline V gene, CDR1 is SEHNR and CDR2 is FQNEAQ (reference sequence). The data originate from a study of cytomegalovirus exposure and HLA in healthy donors. Study-level results: It is likely that the observed cluster of highly shared sequence variants was a sequencing artifact. Serostatus for CMV was the only available immune exposure information. In a later analysis, compared with equally common non-associated chains, HLA-associated beta chains were more expanded. Researchers catalogued around 150 TCR beta chains as cytomegalovirus-associated.

The PCR had 60 Vbeta and 13 Jbeta primers. Measured with immunoSEQ multiplex PCR; TCRdb has only the in-frame clones, and not every one. The sample has 100,000 or so clones; less than 80% are singletons. The V gene is TRBV7-9, the J gene TRBJ2-2, with a possible D match to TRBD1 (7 bases). The receptor comes from a man aged 25 to 45 in good health and CMV-seropositive. Sequenced material: PBMCs. CDR3: CASQGGTNTGELFF. The CDR3 DNA reads as TGTGCCAGCCAGGGGGGAACGAACACCGGGGAGCTGTTTTTT.